This TCR beta chain was recorded in a study of blood T cell repertoires in COVID-19. This clone was counted once. Sequencing used immunoSEQ multiplex PCR; TCRdb keeps in-frame clones, though not all of them. In the table there are about 54,000 clones, 88% of which are singletons. The origin of this receptor is a man aged 60-69 years with active COVID-19. Sequencing used peripheral blood.

CDR3 sequence: CASSPLMPGGSTEAFF. CDR3 sequence (DNA): TGTGCCAGCTCACCCTTGATGCCAGGGGGCAGCACTGAAGCTTTCTTT. The chain recombines TRBV18 with TRBJ1-1; 8 positions match TRBD1. From germline, CDR1 is KGHSH and CDR2 LQKENI. The CDR3 is made up of 16 amino acids. V shed 3 bases and J 4 bases; nucleotides not matched to a gene: 10.